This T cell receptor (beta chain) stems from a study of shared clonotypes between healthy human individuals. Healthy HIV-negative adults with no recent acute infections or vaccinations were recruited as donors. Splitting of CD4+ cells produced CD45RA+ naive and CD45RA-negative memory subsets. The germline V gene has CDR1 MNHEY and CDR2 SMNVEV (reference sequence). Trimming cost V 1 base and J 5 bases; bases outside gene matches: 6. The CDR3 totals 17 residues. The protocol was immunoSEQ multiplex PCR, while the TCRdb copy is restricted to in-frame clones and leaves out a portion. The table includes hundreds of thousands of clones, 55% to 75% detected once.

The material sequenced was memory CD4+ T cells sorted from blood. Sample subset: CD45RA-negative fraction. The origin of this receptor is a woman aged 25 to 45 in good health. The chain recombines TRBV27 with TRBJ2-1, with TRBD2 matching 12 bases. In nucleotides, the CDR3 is TGTGCCAGCAGTTTATGGCGGACTAGCGGGATAAACAATGAGCAGTTCTTC. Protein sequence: CASSLWRTSGINNEQFF.